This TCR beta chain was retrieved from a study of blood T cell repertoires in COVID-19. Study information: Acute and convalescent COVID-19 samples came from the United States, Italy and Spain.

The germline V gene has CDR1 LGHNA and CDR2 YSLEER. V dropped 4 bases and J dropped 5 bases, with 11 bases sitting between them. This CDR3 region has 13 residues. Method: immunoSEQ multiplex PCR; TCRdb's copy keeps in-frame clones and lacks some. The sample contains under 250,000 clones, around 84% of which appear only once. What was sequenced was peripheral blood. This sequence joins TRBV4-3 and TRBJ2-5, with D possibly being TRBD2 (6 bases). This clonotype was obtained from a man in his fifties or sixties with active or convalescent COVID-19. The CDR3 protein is CASSPGLWETQYF. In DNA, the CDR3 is TGCGCCAGCAGCCCGGGACTTTGGGAGACCCAGTACTTC.